One and the same sample provided the 18 T cell receptor beta chains below, sequenced in a study of shared clonotypes between healthy human individuals. CD45RO-negative, CCR7-selected cells formed the naive CD8 fraction, which excluded terminally differentiated effector memory CD45RA+ cells. Produced via immunoSEQ multiplex PCR; TCRdb's table is partial and in-frame only. Of millions of clones listed, roughly 95% are singletons. The specimen was naive CD8+ T cells sorted from blood. These receptors all stem from a man aged 18 to 29 in good health.

The chain couples TRBV5-6 to TRBJ2-1; 7 bases fit TRBD1. The germline CDR1 and CDR2 sequences are SGHDT and YYEEEE. The CDR3 extends over 11 amino acids. V lost 4 bases and J lost 9; bases outside the gene matches: 1. The CDR3, as DNA: TGTGCCAGCAGCACAGGGGTTGAGCAGTTCTTC. Amino acid sequence: CASSTGVEQFF.

This clone was seen only once. J is TRBJ2-2 and V is TRBV4-1; a weak D match, TRBD2 (5 bases). CDR1 and CDR2 from the germline V gene are MGHRA and YSYEKL. This CDR3 spans 18 amino acids. The V and J ends lost 2 bases and 7 bases respectively, with 23 bases between them. The CDR3 here is CASSQRMRVSPLDGELFF. CDR3 DNA sequence: TGCGCCAGCAGCCAAAGAATGCGGGTATCCCCTCTGGACGGGGAGCTGTTTTTT.

This rearrangement joins TRBV19 to TRBJ2-7; 7 nucleotides agree with TRBD2. V lost 5 bases to trimming and J lost 4 bases; unmatched junction nucleotides: 11. The length of the CDR3 is 15 residues. The germline V gene encodes CDR1 LNHDA and CDR2 SQIVND (reference sequence). For the CDR3, the DNA is TGTGCCAGTAGTCTACGGTTGGACGGGGGGTACGAGCAGTACTTC. Translation gives CASSLRLDGGYEQYF.

The chain couples TRBV4-3 to TRBJ1-2, with D maybe TRBD1 (5 bases). V was clipped by 4 bases and J by 4 bases, with 16 bases between them. The CDR3 contains 15 residues. Germline V gene lookup returns CDR1 LGHNA and CDR2 YSLEER. Here the CDR3 DNA reads TGCGCCAGCAGCCCCGACGCCCGGGGCGTCTATGGCTACACCTTC. Its protein is CASSPDARGVYGYTF.

The chain recombines TRBV7-2 with TRBJ2-7; 8 bases fit TRBD2. V lost 5 bases, J lost 4 bases, and 7 bases stayed unmatched. CDR3 length: 14 amino acids. Looked up from germline, CDR1 is SGHTA and CDR2 is FQGNSA. CDR3 sequence reads: CASSPSLAGYEQYF. The DNA for the CDR3 is TGTGCCAGCAGCCCCAGTTTAGCGGGGTACGAGCAGTACTTC.

The chain couples TRBV30 to TRBJ1-1, with D uncertain. V lost 2 bases and J 0 bases, leaving 7 bases between the germline ends. CDR1 is GTSNPN, CDR2 SVGIG, per germline (reference sequence). The CDR3 has 13 residues. The CDR3 loop is CAWSSTMNTEAFF. The CDR3 DNA reads as TGTGCCTGGAGTTCAACGATGAACACTGAAGCTTTCTTT.

V and J are TRBV7-6 and TRBJ2-2; D unresolved. The CDR3 contains 15 residues. CDR1 and CDR2 (germline): SGHVS, FNYEAQ. The V and J ends lost 10 bases and 0 bases respectively, with 15 bases between them. The CDR3 nucleotides read TGTGCCAAAGTTTTAGACACTACGAACACCGGGGAGCTGTTTTTT. This sequence encodes CAKVLDTTNTGELFF. The complete variable domain, with remaining parts taken from reference TRBV7-6 and TRBJ2-2, reads GAGVSQSPRYKVTKRGQDVALRCDPISGHVSLYWYRQALGQGPEFLTYFNYEAQQDKSGLPNDRFSAERPEGSISTLTIQRTEQRDSAMYRCAKVLDTTNTGELFFGEGSRLTVL.

Regarding this clone: The same CDR3 is also encoded by other DNA sequences in this sample. The CDR3, as DNA: TGTGCCAGCAGGGACGGTACCTACGAGCAGTACTTC. This codes for CASRDGTYEQYF. V and J are TRBV6-5 and TRBJ2-7, with no clear D. Trimming removed 6 bases from V and 2 bases from J, with 8 bases in between. Germline loops: CDR1 MNHEY, CDR2 SVGAGI. This CDR3 region has 12 residues.

A single count supports this clone. The chain uses TRBV19 and TRBJ2-2; TRBD2 might be the D (5 bases). Trimming shortened V by 10 bases and J by 4 bases, and 16 bases separated the two germline ends. The CDR3 runs 14 residues. The V gene's germline CDR1 is LNHDA and CDR2 SQIVND (reference sequence). The CDR3 loop reads CATYARDSTGELFF. The CDR3, as DNA: TGTGCCACCTACGCCCGGGATAGCACCGGGGAGCTGTTTTTT.

V and J are TRBV10-1 and TRBJ1-2; D gene uncertain. V was trimmed by 3 bases and J by 4 bases, leaving 6 bases between them. This CDR3 has 12 residues. The germline gives CDR1 WNHNN, CDR2 SYGVQD (reference sequence). CDR3 bases: TGCGCCAGCAGTGACCTTTCCTATGGCTACACCTTC. Translation: CASSDLSYGYTF.

The chain couples TRBV28 to TRBJ2-7, with 7 bases aligning to TRBD1. This CDR3 comprises 13 residues. The trim removed 5 bases at V and 2 bases at J, leaving 3 bases unmatched. Germline loops: CDR1 MDHEN, CDR2 SYDVKM. CDR3 amino acids: CASSRGQAYEQYF. The CDR3, as DNA: TGTGCCAGCAGTCGAGGACAGGCCTACGAGCAGTACTTC.

This chain links TRBV4-3 with TRBJ2-1; TRBD2 matches at 11 bases. V trimming: 1 base; J trimming: 4 bases; junction bases outside the gene matches: 3. CDR1 LGHNA and CDR2 YSLEER come from the germline V gene. The CDR3 is made up of 16 amino acids. CDR3: CASSQVTSGEYNEQFF. DNA of the CDR3: TGCGCCAGCAGCCAAGTGACTAGCGGGGAGTACAATGAGCAGTTCTTC.

The V gene is TRBV7-9, the J gene TRBJ2-5, with D possibly being TRBD2 (6 bases). Looked up from germline, CDR1 is SEHNR and CDR2 is FQNEAQ (reference sequence). V lost 8 bases, J lost 7 bases, and 17 bases lay in between. This CDR3 is 13 amino acids long. Here the CDR3 DNA reads TGTGCCAGCTCCTCTACCACCGGGGGGACCCAGTACTTC. Its protein product is CASSSTTGGTQYF.

This chain connects TRBV5-6 to TRBJ2-2; weak D call: TRBD1 (6 bases). This CDR3 is 14 amino acids long. Germline loops: CDR1 SGHDT, CDR2 YYEEEE. V lost 0 bases to trimming and J lost 5 bases, with 8 bases between them. The CDR3 loop is CASSLEQGTGELFF. CDR3 bases: TGTGCCAGCAGCTTGGAACAGGGTACCGGGGAGCTGTTTTTT. The full variable domain, rest sourced from reference TRBV5-6 and TRBJ2-2, is DAGVTQSPTHLIKTRGQQVTLRCSPKSGHDTVSWYQQALGQGPQFIFQYYEEEERQRGNFPDRFSGHQFPNYSSELNVNALLLGDSALYLCASSLEQGTGELFFGEGSRLTVL.

On this clone: Other DNA sequences within the sample encode an identical CDR3. V and J are TRBV5-1 and TRBJ2-7; 7 positions agree with TRBD1. After removal of 2 bases from V and 2 bases from J, the junction contained 10 bases not matched to a gene. The CDR3 sequence is 16 residues long. Looked up from germline, CDR1 is SGHRS and CDR2 is YFSETQ. The CDR3 region is CASSFPPGQSPYEQYF. The CDR3 nucleotides read TGCGCCAGCAGCTTCCCCCCGGGACAGTCCCCCTACGAGCAGTACTTC.

V gene TRBV18 combines with J gene TRBJ2-1; D tentatively fits TRBD1 or TRBD2 (6 bases each). Trimming stripped 1 base from V and 8 bases from J, with 18 bases between. Per germline, CDR1 KGHSH and CDR2 LQKENI. This CDR3 is 16 amino acids long. CDR3 DNA sequence: TGTGCCAGCTCACCACGCGAGGGGGGTCGGTCGGATGAGCAGTTCTTC. It specifies CASSPREGGRSDEQFF.

The chain combines TRBV5-1 with TRBJ2-7, with D unclear. V lost 0 bases and J lost 5, with 6 bases in between. The germline V gene encodes CDR1 SGHRS and CDR2 YFSETQ. The CDR3 sequence is 12 residues long. The CDR3 DNA is TGCGCCAGCAGCTTGGCCGTAGACGAGCAGTACTTC. Translating gives CASSLAVDEQYF.

This clone was observed a few times. The chain is built from TRBV7-9 and TRBJ1-5, with D possibly matching TRBD1 (5 bases). This CDR3 contains 14 residues. Trimming cost V 5 bases and J 4 bases, with 12 bases left between them. CDR1 and CDR2 from the germline V gene are SEHNR and FQNEAQ (reference sequence). The CDR3 sequence: CASSPQGENQPQHF. CDR3 DNA sequence: TGTGCCAGCAGCCCCCAAGGGGAGAATCAGCCCCAGCATTTT. Based on the CDR3 plus reference TRBV7-9 and TRBJ1-5, the full variable domain is DTGVSQNPRHKITKRGQNVTFRCDPISEHNRLYWYRQTLGQGPEFLTYFQNEAQLEKSRLLSDRFSAERPKGSFSTLEIQRTEQGDSAMYLCASSPQGENQPQHFGDGTRLSIL.